The present entry profiles one T cell receptor beta chain with its context. This sample was taken from a study of blood T cell repertoires in COVID-19. Study-level information: The cDNA or gDNA used as material had been derived from T cells, B-cell-depleted T cells, or PBMCs.

The data were produced by immunoSEQ multiplex PCR, yet TCRdb's version contains in-frame clones alone and is incomplete. The table has some 56,000 clones, roughly 89% seen once. The CDR3 is 17 residues long. Per the germline V gene, CDR1 is SGDLS and CDR2 is YYNGEE. V lost 0 bases and J 1 base, leaving 11 bases between the germline ends. Sequenced input: peripheral blood. V usage is TRBV9 and J usage is TRBJ2-6; D is unclear. The TCR sequence derives from a woman in her sixties with COVID-19, enrolled during active disease. This CDR3 reads CASSVGQVLSGANVLTF. The CDR3 bases are TGTGCCAGCAGCGTAGGGCAGGTTCTTTCTGGGGCCAACGTCCTGACTTTC.